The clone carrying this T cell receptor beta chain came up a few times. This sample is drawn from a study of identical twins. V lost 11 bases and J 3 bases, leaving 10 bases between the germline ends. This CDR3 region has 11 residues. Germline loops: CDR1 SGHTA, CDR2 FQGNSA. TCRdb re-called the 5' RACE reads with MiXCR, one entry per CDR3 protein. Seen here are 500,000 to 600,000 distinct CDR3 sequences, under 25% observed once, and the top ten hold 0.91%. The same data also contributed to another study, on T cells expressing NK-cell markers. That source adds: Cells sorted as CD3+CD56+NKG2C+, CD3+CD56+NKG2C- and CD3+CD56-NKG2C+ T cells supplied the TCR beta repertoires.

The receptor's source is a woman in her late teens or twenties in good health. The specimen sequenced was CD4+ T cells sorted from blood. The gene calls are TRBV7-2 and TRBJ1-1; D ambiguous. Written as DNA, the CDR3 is TGTGCCGAAGCGTCAGACACTGAAGCTTTCTTT. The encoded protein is CAEASDTEAFF.